This is a list of T cell receptor beta chains from one sample in a study of T cells in Graves' hyperthyroidism and ophthalmopathy. One entry per CDR3 protein results from TCRdb running MiXCR on the multiplex PCR reads. The repertoire has a few hundred thousand distinct CDR3 sequences, approximately 44% of them found once; the top ten carry about 20%. The sample comprised peripheral blood or thyroid tissue (not recorded which). The receptors derive from an adult woman with Graves' disease, either hyperthyroidism or ophthalmopathy (not recorded which). CDR3s include the opening cysteine and the closing phenylalanine or tryptophan. Each record gives: CDR3 protein, CDR3 DNA, clone size, J gene, V gene, D gene. D genes are given only for firm matches. The size field is filled for only some rows; it gives once, few, many or a size class.

CASSEKGPEGYTF | TGTGCCAGCAGTGAAAAGGGGCCGGAAGGCTACACCTTC | many | TRBJ1-2 | TRBV2 | -
CAISDATANTGAFF | TGTGCCATCAGTGACGCGACAGCTAACACTGGGGCTTTCTTT | - | TRBJ1-1 | TRBV10-3 | -
CASRDGTDTGELFF | TGTGCCAGCAGGGACGGGACAGACACCGGGGAGCTGTTTTTT | few | TRBJ2-2 | TRBV10-3 | TRBD1
CASSLGGQLEAFF | TGTGCCAGCAGTTTAGGGGGACAGCTAGAAGCTTTCTTT | - | TRBJ1-1 | TRBV6-5 | TRBD1
CASSLAGAGRGETQYF | TGTGCCAGCAGCTTAGCTGGAGCGGGAAGAGGAGAGACCCAGTACTTC | few | TRBJ2-5 | TRBV7-8 | TRBD2
CASKGGRSIHEQYF | TGCGCCAGCAAAGGGGGCAGGTCCATCCACGAGCAGTACTTC | many | TRBJ2-7 | TRBV10-2 | TRBD1
CASRSTGNYEQYF | TGTGCCAGCAGATCCACAGGGAACTACGAGCAGTACTTC | many | TRBJ2-7 | TRBV12-3/TRBV12-4 | -
CASSRPRGTGAFYGYTF | TGTGCCAGCAGCCGCCCTCGGGGTACAGGGGCCTTCTATGGCTACACCTTC | - | TRBJ1-2 | TRBV7-8 | TRBD1
CSARDRGRLDTEAFF | TGCAGTGCTAGGGACAGGGGGCGCCTGGACACTGAAGCTTTCTTT | - | TRBJ1-1 | TRBV20-1 | TRBD1
CSVHTARERELFF | TGCAGTGTCCATACAGCCAGGGAGAGGGAGCTGTTTTTT | many | TRBJ2-2 | TRBV20-1 | -
CASSPGNVGNTIYF | TGTGCCAGCTCTCCAGGCAATGTCGGAAACACCATATATTTT | many | TRBJ1-3 | TRBV9 | -
CSARVNEKLFF | TGCAGTGCTAGGGTGAATGAAAAACTGTTTTTT | many | TRBJ1-4 | TRBV20-1 | -
CASSGTGGYGELFF | TGTGCCAGCTCCGGGACAGGGGGTTATGGGGAGCTGTTTTTT | - | TRBJ2-2 | TRBV2 | TRBD1
CASSLDNPRETQYF | TGCGCCAGCAGCTTGGACAACCCCCGAGAGACCCAGTACTTC | many | TRBJ2-5 | TRBV5-1 | -
CASSQDKVGPSNQPQHF | TGCGCCAGCAGCCAAGATAAGGTGGGACCCAGCAATCAGCCCCAGCATTTT | - | TRBJ1-5 | TRBV4-3 | -
CASNRDGNYGYTF | TGTGCCAGCAACCGGGACGGCAACTATGGCTACACCTTC | once | TRBJ1-2 | TRBV2 | -
CAIRNRPEPSYEQYF | TGTGCCATCAGAAACCGACCCGAACCCTCCTACGAGCAGTACTTC | few | TRBJ2-7 | TRBV10-3 | -
CASRQDGGTQYF | TGCGCCAGCAGACAAGACGGGGGTACGCAGTATTTT | - | TRBJ2-3 | TRBV4-1 | -
CASSGQETQYF | TGTGCCAGCAGCGGCCAAGAGACCCAGTACTTC | many | TRBJ2-5 | TRBV13 | -
CASSLGQQLYGYTF | TGTGCCAGCAGTTTAGGGCAACAGCTCTATGGCTACACCTTC | many | TRBJ1-2 | TRBV28 | -
CSASLPPGQGEWSPLHF | TGCAGTGCTAGTCTCCCCCCGGGACAGGGTGAATGGTCACCCCTCCACTTT | - | TRBJ1-6 | TRBV20-1 | TRBD1
CASSPTTRSQYGYTF | TGTGCCAGCAGCCCCACCACGCGGAGTCAATATGGCTACACCTTC | few | TRBJ1-2 | TRBV27 | -
CAISVGGRALVETQYF | TGTGCCATCAGTGTTGGGGGGAGGGCCTTGGTAGAGACCCAGTACTTC | once | TRBJ2-5 | TRBV10-3 | TRBD2
CASSSGVDTIYF | TGTGCCAGCAGCTCGGGTGTGGACACCATATATTTT | - | TRBJ1-3 | TRBV7-9 | -
CATSSVGPLGQYF | TGTGCCACCAGCAGTGTAGGACCCCTAGGCCAGTACTTC | - | TRBJ2-7 | TRBV15 | -
CASSLTRDSYEQYF | TGCGCCAGCAGCTTGACCCGGGACAGCTACGAGCAGTACTTC | - | TRBJ2-7 | TRBV5-1 | TRBD1
CATNYPGTGGLSQETQYF | TGTGCCACTAATTACCCCGGGACAGGCGGACTTAGCCAAGAGACCCAGTACTTC | - | TRBJ2-5 | TRBV15 | TRBD1
CSVEEEEPYYGYTF | TGCAGCGTTGAAGAAGAGGAACCGTACTATGGCTACACCTTC | few | TRBJ1-2 | TRBV29-1 | -
CASSQGAGGGTEAFF | TGTGCCAGCAGCCAGGGGGCAGGCGGTGGTACTGAAGCTTTCTTT | - | TRBJ1-1 | TRBV7-3 | TRBD1
CASSQGGLETQYF | TGTGCCAGCAGCCAGGGCGGACTGGAGACCCAGTACTTC | many | TRBJ2-5 | TRBV11-2 | -
CASRREPDTGELFF | TGTGCCAGCCGCAGGGAGCCCGACACCGGGGAGCTGTTTTTT | - | TRBJ2-2 | TRBV12-3/TRBV12-4 | -
CASTLQGNNKGLFF | TGTGCCAGCACCTTACAGGGAAACAACAAGGGACTGTTTTTT | - | TRBJ1-4 | TRBV2 | -
CATSRDAGGQGPSSDQPQHF | TGTGCCACCAGCAGAGATGCGGGGGGACAGGGTCCATCATCGGATCAGCCCCAGCATTTT | many | TRBJ1-5 | TRBV15 | TRBD1
CASSLRAGDQPQHF | TGTGCCAGCAGCCTTCGGGCAGGGGATCAGCCCCAGCATTTT | many | TRBJ1-5 | TRBV7-2 | -
CSASWLTNEKLFF | TGCAGTGCCTCGTGGCTTACTAATGAAAAACTGTTTTTT | few | TRBJ1-4 | TRBV20-1 | -
CSATRGDRPNTEAFF | TGCAGTGCCACCCGAGGCGACAGACCGAACACTGAAGCTTTCTTT | many | TRBJ1-1 | TRBV20-1 | -
CASSFGTVNQPQHF | TGTGCCAGCAGTTTTGGGACAGTTAATCAGCCCCAGCATTTT | many | TRBJ1-5 | TRBV12-3/TRBV12-4 | TRBD1
CASNIGTGELFF | TGTGCCAGCAATATCGGGACCGGGGAGCTGTTTTTT | many | TRBJ2-2 | TRBV2 | -